This T cell receptor beta chain originates from a study of radiotherapy plus CTLA-4 blockade in lung cancer. Study details: Objective responses arose in approximately 19% of patients, and under 40% experienced disease control.

Method: immunoSEQ multiplex PCR; TCRdb's copy keeps in-frame clones and lacks some. The sample lists fewer than 140,000 clones; about 83% were seen once. Overall study results and limits: Strongest reported response predictors: early blood clone changes and post-radiation interferon-beta. An expansion of tumor-derived TCR clones occurred in blood after radiotherapy plus ipilimumab.

CTLA-4 blockade with ipilimumab, together with focal radiation, was given to patients with chemo-refractory metastatic non-small-cell lung cancer. To note about this clone: Antigen unknown.

The sample was peripheral blood, taken from a patient treated with radiotherapy plus ipilimumab. The clonotype comes from a human donor with non-small cell lung cancer that progressed on radiotherapy plus ipilimumab. Some clones in this sample may be carry-over from other donors' samples.

The CDR3 region is CASSQVSSVPEAFF. CDR3 DNA sequence: TGCGCCAGCAGCCAAGTTTCGTCAGTGCCCGAAGCTTTCTTT. V and J are TRBV4-3 and TRBJ1-1; D is unclear. Trimming took 1 base from V and 8 from J, leaving 14 bases between them. Germline V gene lookup returns CDR1 LGHNA and CDR2 YSLEER. This CDR3 spans 14 amino acids.